The 20 T cell receptor beta chains given below trace back to one sample, sequenced in a study of T cells in Graves' hyperthyroidism and ophthalmopathy. The investigators amplified TCR beta CDR3 regions from RNA transcripts. The HTBI primer set was used in a first-round RT-PCR of the TCR CDR3. Each CDR3 protein gets one entry after TCRdb re-called the multiplex PCR reads with MiXCR. Of approximately 610,000 distinct CDR3 sequences detected, roughly 14% appear once; the ten largest clones hold about 4.5%. The sequencing input was blood. The receptors here all came from a middle-aged woman with Graves' ophthalmopathy.

This clonotype was seen a few times. V gene TRBV28 combines with J gene TRBJ2-7; TRBD2 agrees at 8 bases. V gave up 8 bases and J gave up 4 bases; unmatched junction bases: 10. CDR3 length equals 14 residues. Germline V gene lookup returns CDR1 MDHEN and CDR2 SYDVKM. Here the CDR3 DNA reads TGTGCCAGCCGGGGGGGAGGATCCCGTTACGAGCAGTACTTC. Translation gives CASRGGGSRYEQYF.

In regard to this clonotype: This may be a read error: a much more frequent sequence differs by one nucleotide. This chain links TRBV19 with TRBJ2-7; D is possibly TRBD1 (6 bases). The CDR3 is 16 residues long. In germline, CDR1 is LNHDA, CDR2 SQIVND (reference sequence). The CDR3 loop reads CASSSSDRPQSYGQYF. The CDR3 DNA follows: TGTGCCAGTAGTTCGTCGGACAGACCCCAATCCTACGGGCAGTACTTC.

The chain joins TRBV3-1 to TRBJ2-7, with 7 bases fitting TRBD1. The CDR3 extends over 14 amino acids. The germline V gene encodes CDR1 LGHDT and CDR2 YNNKEL (reference sequence). Trimming cost V 4 bases and J 5 bases; bases outside gene matches: 8. CDR3 nucleotides: TGTGCCAGCAGCCGTCACGACAGGGTGAACGAGCAGTACTTC. Translation gives CASSRHDRVNEQYF.

This clonotype came up many times. This rearrangement joins TRBV6-1 to TRBJ1-1, with TRBD1 matching 10 bases. This CDR3 contains 15 residues. V shed 6 bases and J 5 bases; nucleotides not matched to a gene: 9. Germline V gene lookup returns CDR1 MNHNS and CDR2 SASEGT. DNA for the CDR3: TGTGCCAGCAGGGGACCGACAGGGGGCTTAACTGAAGCTTTCTTT. Encoded protein: CASRGPTGGLTEAFF.

The chain joins TRBV6-4 to TRBJ1-5; D unclear. CDR1 is MRHNA, CDR2 SNTAGT, per germline. This CDR3 has 13 amino acids. Trimming took off 7 bases at V and 2 bases at J, with 9 bases between the two ends. In DNA form, the CDR3 reads TGTGCCAGCACCTCGGGAGGCAATCAGCCCCAGCATTTT. Protein sequence: CASTSGGNQPQHF.

This clonotype was found many times. The chain is built from TRBV12-3 or TRBV12-4 and TRBJ2-7; possibly TRBD2 for D (6 bases). The CDR3 covers 14 residues. Trimming pared 5 bases from V and 2 bases from J, leaving 13 bases between. DNA of the CDR3: TGTGCCAGCAGTCCGGGGGACTCACCCTACGAGCAGTACTTC. Translating it yields CASSPGDSPYEQYF.

This clonotype was observed at least ten times. This sequence joins TRBV27 and TRBJ2-7; possible D gene TRBD2, 5 bases. The CDR3 is made up of 14 amino acids. Looked up from germline, CDR1 is MNHEY and CDR2 is SMNVEV (reference sequence). V shed 5 bases and J shed 6 bases, with 17 bases lying between them. The CDR3 spells CASSTTLTSGEQYF. The CDR3 DNA reads TGTGCCAGCAGTACAACCCTAACTAGTGGCGAGCAGTACTTC.

This clonotype was observed at least ten times. The chain carries TRBV25-1 and TRBJ1-1; D perhaps matches TRBD1 (5 bases). The V end was cut by 2 bases, the J end by 5 bases, with 24 bases between. This CDR3 has 18 residues. Germline V gene lookup returns CDR1 MGHDK and CDR2 SYGVNS. The CDR3 spells CASSENAGTGAFDTEAFF. CDR3 DNA: TGTGCCAGCAGTGAAAATGCAGGGACCGGGGCTTTTGATACTGAAGCTTTCTTT.

This clonotype appeared a few times. The rearrangement links TRBV2 to TRBJ2-2, with TRBD1 as a possible D gene (6 bases). There are 14 residues in the CDR3. V was shortened by 6 bases and J by 1 base, with 9 bases between the two germline ends. The germline gives CDR1 SNHLY, CDR2 FYNNEI. In nucleotides, the CDR3 is TGTGCCAGCAGGATACAGGGGAACACCGGGGAGCTGTTTTTT. It translates to CASRIQGNTGELFF.

This clonotype was picked up many times. V usage is TRBV24-1 and J usage is TRBJ2-2; no definite D call. This CDR3 region has 13 residues. Germline CDR1 reads KGHDR; CDR2 reads SFDVKD. The ends were cut back, 10 bases at V and 5 bases at J, with 13 bases in the middle. As DNA, the CDR3 is TGTGCCACAAGACAAATCGCGACCGGGGAGCTGTTTTTT. As protein: CATRQIATGELFF.

This clonotype was seen many times. V usage is TRBV6-5 and J usage is TRBJ2-5, with unresolved D. Trimming shortened V by 5 bases and J by 4 bases, and 11 bases separated the two germline ends. Germline CDR1 reads MNHEY; CDR2 reads SVGAGI. The CDR3 runs to 13 residues. CDR3 sequence reads: CASSVLTVETQYF. The CDR3, as DNA: TGTGCCAGCAGTGTACTTACGGTAGAGACCCAGTACTTC.

This clonotype was seen ten or more times. This chain connects TRBV9 to TRBJ1-1; no reliable D call. The germline gives CDR1 SGDLS, CDR2 YYNGEE. The CDR3 is 15 residues long. V lost 0 bases and J 5 bases, leaving 14 bases between the germline ends. This chain's CDR3 is CASSVVEVPGTEAFF. The CDR3 coding sequence is TGTGCCAGCAGCGTAGTAGAGGTTCCGGGGACTGAAGCTTTCTTT.

This sequence joins TRBV20-1 and TRBJ2-5; 10 bases map to TRBD2. Germline V gives CDR1 DFQATT, CDR2 SNEGSKA (reference sequence). This CDR3 has 15 amino acids. V trimming: 0 bases; J trimming: 1 base; junction bases outside the gene matches: 2. CDR3 bases: TGCAGTGCTAGAGATAGCGGGAGGCTCCAAGAGACCCAGTACTTC. As protein: CSARDSGRLQETQYF.

This sequence joins TRBV7-2 and TRBJ2-7; 8 nucleotides match TRBD2. Losses at the gene ends were 0 bases for V and 0 bases for J; bases not matched to a gene: 4. This CDR3 is built from 16 residues. Germline lookup yields CDR1 SGHTA and CDR2 FQGNSA. The CDR3 DNA sequence: TGTGCCAGCAGCTTAGCGGGGCTAGCGGGCTCCTACGAGCAGTACTTC. Its translation is CASSLAGLAGSYEQYF.

This clonotype has at least ten counts. The chain links TRBV20-1 to TRBJ1-1; D perhaps matches TRBD1 (6 bases). Germline CDR1 DFQATT, CDR2 SNEGSKA (reference sequence). V was shortened by 2 bases and J by 6 bases, with 10 bases between the two germline ends. There are 12 residues in the CDR3. The CDR3 here is CSARWGASEAFF. For the CDR3, the DNA is TGCAGTGCTAGATGGGGGGCTTCTGAAGCTTTCTTT.

This clonotype has ten or more counts. The genes are TRBV11-2 and TRBJ2-5, with 9 nucleotides matching TRBD2. CDR3 length equals 17 residues. The germline V gene encodes CDR1 SGHAT and CDR2 FQNNGV. After removal of 1 base from V and 4 bases from J, the junction contained 10 bases not matched to a gene. The CDR3 DNA follows: TGTGCCAGCAGCTTAGTTCCTGGCGGGAGGGCCAGAGAGACCCAGTACTTC. Translated: CASSLVPGGRARETQYF.

This clonotype was recorded many times. The chain employs TRBV2 and TRBJ2-7; the D call may be TRBD1 or TRBD2 (5 bases each). Trimming stripped 6 bases from V and 6 bases from J, with 21 bases between. The CDR3 spans 15 residues. Per germline, CDR1 SNHLY and CDR2 FYNNEI. DNA of the CDR3: TGTGCCAGCAGCGCCAGGGACGGCTCCCGGGGCGAGCAGTACTTC. It is translated as CASSARDGSRGEQYF.

This clonotype showed up many times. J is TRBJ2-7 and V is TRBV6-2 or TRBV6-3; 8 bases agree with TRBD1. V lost 5 bases and J lost 2; bases outside the gene matches: 8. The germline CDR1 and CDR2 sequences are MNHEY and SVGEGT. The CDR3 loop spans 15 amino acids. As DNA, the CDR3 is TGTGCCAGCAGTGTGGAGGGGACAGGAGCCTACGAGCAGTACTTC. Its protein product is CASSVEGTGAYEQYF.

This clonotype was observed at least ten times. The chain recombines TRBV28 with TRBJ1-3; D perhaps matches TRBD1 (5 bases). The CDR3 has 15 amino acids. Germline V lookup: CDR1 MDHEN, CDR2 SYDVKM. V was clipped by 2 bases and J by 3 bases, with 11 bases between them. The CDR3 spells CASSLARAGGNTIYF. DNA of the CDR3: TGTGCCAGCAGTTTAGCCAGGGCGGGTGGAAACACCATATATTTT.

This clonotype came up many times. This chain joins TRBV20-1 and TRBJ1-3, with TRBD1 matching over 7 bases. V was clipped by 6 bases and J by 4 bases; unmatched bases: 6. The CDR3 contains 13 residues. The germline CDR1 and CDR2 sequences are DFQATT and SNEGSKA (reference sequence). The CDR3 spells CSAPRTGGNTIYF. The CDR3 DNA reads as TGCAGTGCGCCCCGGACAGGCGGAAACACCATATATTTT.